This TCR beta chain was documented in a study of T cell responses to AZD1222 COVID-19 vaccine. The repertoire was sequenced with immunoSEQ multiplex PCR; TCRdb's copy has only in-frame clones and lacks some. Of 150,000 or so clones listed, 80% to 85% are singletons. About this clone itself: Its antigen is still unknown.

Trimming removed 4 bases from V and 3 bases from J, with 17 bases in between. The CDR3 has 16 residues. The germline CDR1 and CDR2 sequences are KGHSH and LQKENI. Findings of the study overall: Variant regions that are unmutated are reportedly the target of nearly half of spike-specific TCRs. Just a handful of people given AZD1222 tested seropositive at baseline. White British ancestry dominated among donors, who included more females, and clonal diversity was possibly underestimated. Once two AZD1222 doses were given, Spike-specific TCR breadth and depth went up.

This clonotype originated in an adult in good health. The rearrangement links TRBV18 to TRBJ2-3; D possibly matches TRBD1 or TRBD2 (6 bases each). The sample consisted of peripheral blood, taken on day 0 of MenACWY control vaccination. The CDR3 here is CASSRIGGFKTDTQYF. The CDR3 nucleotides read TGTGCCAGCTCACGAATAGGGGGGTTTAAAACAGATACGCAGTATTTT.